The clone carrying this T cell receptor (beta chain) was seen a handful of times. The CDR3 consists of 13 residues. Germline lookup yields CDR1 MNHNS and CDR2 SASEGT. The V gene lost 0 bases and the J gene lost 4 bases, with 6 bases spanning the gap. This entry is derived from a study of T cells in Graves' hyperthyroidism and ophthalmopathy. TCR beta CDR3 regions were amplified from RNA transcripts. The TCR CDR3 was amplified in a first-round RT-PCR using the HTBI primer set. TCRdb re-called the multiplex PCR reads with MiXCR, one entry per CDR3 protein. The sample records about 590,000 distinct CDR3 sequences, around 16% being singletons.

Sequenced: blood. The chain recombines TRBV6-1 with TRBJ1-2; a weak D match, TRBD1 (6 bases). The receptor comes from a woman in her 30s with Graves' hyperthyroidism. Here the CDR3 DNA reads TGTGCCAGCAGTGAAGCAGGGGGCTATGGCTACACCTTC. Translation gives CASSEAGGYGYTF.